The clone carrying this T cell receptor beta chain turned up a few times. The target antigen is unknown. TCRdb analysed the 5' RACE reads with MiXCR anew, one entry per CDR3 protein. The sample records hundreds of thousands of distinct CDR3 sequences, about 9.4% being singletons. This sample stems from a study of identical twins. General study points: For monozygotic twins, models underestimated out-of-frame TCR alpha sharing.

The same specimen was also included in a second study, on yellow fever vaccine responses in identical twins.

The TCR sequence derives from a woman in her late teens or twenties in good health. The sequenced sample was PBMCs.

The CDR3 spells CASSKESSGYTF. The DNA for the CDR3 is TGTGCCAGCAGCAAGGAAAGTTCTGGCTACACCTTC. The rearrangement joins TRBV21-1 to TRBJ1-2. TRBV21-1 counts as a pseudogene. This CDR3 contains 12 residues.